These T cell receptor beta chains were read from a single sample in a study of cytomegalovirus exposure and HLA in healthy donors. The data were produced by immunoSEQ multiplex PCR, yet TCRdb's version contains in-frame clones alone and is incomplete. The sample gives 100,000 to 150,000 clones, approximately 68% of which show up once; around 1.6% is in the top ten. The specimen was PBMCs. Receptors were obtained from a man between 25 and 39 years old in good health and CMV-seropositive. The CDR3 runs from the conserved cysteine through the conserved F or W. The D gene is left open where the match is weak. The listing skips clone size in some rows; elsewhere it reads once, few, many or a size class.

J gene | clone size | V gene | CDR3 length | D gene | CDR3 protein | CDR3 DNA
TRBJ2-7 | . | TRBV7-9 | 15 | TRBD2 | CASSLTSGSSYEQYF | TGTGCCAGCAGCCTGACTAGCGGGAGCTCCTACGAGCAGTACTTC
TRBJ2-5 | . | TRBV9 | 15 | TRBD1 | CASSSTGTAPNGQYF | TGTGCCAGCAGCTCTACCGGGACAGCACCAAACGGGCAGTACTTC
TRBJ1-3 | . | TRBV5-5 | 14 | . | CASSLYNSGNTIYF | TGTGCCAGCAGCTTGTACAACTCTGGAAACACCATATATTTT
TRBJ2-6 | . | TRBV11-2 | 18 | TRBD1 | CASSMPPGQSSGANVLTF | TGTGCCAGCAGCATGCCCCCGGGACAGTCTTCTGGGGCCAACGTCCTGACTTTC
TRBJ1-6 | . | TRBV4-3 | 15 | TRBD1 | CASSQAGTGASPLHF | TGCGCCAGCAGCCAGGCTGGGACAGGGGCTTCACCCCTCCACTTT
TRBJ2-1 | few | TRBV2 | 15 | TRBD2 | CASNSGRASYNEQFF | TGTGCCAGCAATTCCGGGAGGGCCTCCTACAATGAGCAGTTCTTC
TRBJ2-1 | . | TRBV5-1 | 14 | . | CASSWVRRENEQFF | TGCGCCAGCAGCTGGGTTAGACGGGAGAATGAGCAGTTCTTC
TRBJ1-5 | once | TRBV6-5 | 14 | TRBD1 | CASSPGQGVQPQHF | TGTGCCAGCAGTCCGGGACAGGGGGTTCAGCCCCAGCATTTT
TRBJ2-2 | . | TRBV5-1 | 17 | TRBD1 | CASSLARGQGLSGELFF | TGCGCCAGCAGCTTGGCACGGGGACAGGGGTTGAGCGGGGAGCTGTTTTTT
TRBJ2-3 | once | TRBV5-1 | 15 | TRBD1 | CASRRDSSGTDTQYF | TGCGCCAGCAGGAGGGACAGTTCTGGCACAGATACGCAGTATTTT
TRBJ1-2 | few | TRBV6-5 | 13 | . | CARETVPDYGYTF | TGTGCCCGGGAGACAGTTCCGGACTATGGCTACACCTTC
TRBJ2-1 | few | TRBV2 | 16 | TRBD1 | CASRLKGGLVYNEQFF | TGTGCCAGCAGACTCAAAGGGGGCCTGGTCTACAATGAGCAGTTCTTC
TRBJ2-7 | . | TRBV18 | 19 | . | CASSPREKLTGRNSYEQYF | TGTGCCAGCTCACCAAGAGAAAAGTTAACAGGTCGCAACTCCTACGAGCAGTACTTC
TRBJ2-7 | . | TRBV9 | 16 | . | CASSVRDSRSSYEQYF | TGTGCCAGCAGCGTCCGGGACTCCAGGAGCTCCTACGAGCAGTACTTC
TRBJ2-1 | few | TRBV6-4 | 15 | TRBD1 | CASSDGGQGADEQFF | TGTGCCAGCAGTGACGGGGGACAGGGGGCGGATGAGCAGTTCTTC
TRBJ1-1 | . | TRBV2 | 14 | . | CASSPTAWGTEAFF | TGTGCCAGCAGTCCGACAGCCTGGGGCACTGAAGCTTTCTTT
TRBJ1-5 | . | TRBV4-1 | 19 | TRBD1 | CASSRGARQGTYSNQPQHF | TGCGCCAGCAGCCGAGGGGCGAGACAGGGGACGTATAGCAATCAGCCCCAGCATTTT